These T cell receptor beta chains were read from a single sample in a study of blood T cells in healthy people across ages. TCRdb recomputed calls from the 5' RACE reads with MiXCR, one row per CDR3 protein. The sample lists approximately 830,000 distinct CDR3 sequences; 55% to 65% were seen once. Sequenced material: blood. Receptors originate from a man between 25 and 39 years old in good health. The CDR3 runs from the conserved cysteine through the conserved F or W. A D gene is named only where the DNA matches it firmly. Where a row states a size, it is once, few, many or the class of an expanded clone; other rows omit it.

>TRBV11-1|TRBJ2-3|few|15|TRBD1
TGTGCCAGCAGCTTCAACGGCGGACAGGGAGATACGCAGTATTTT
CASSFNGGQGDTQYF
>TRBV29-1|TRBJ1-6|-|13|-
TGCAGCGTTGAAGAGGAGGCGGATTCACCCCTCCACTTT
CSVEEEADSPLHF
>TRBV30|TRBJ1-4|-|13|-
TGTGCCTGGAGTCTACATACGGGTGAAAAACTGTTTTTT
CAWSLHTGEKLFF
>TRBV24-1|TRBJ2-6|-|16|TRBD2
TGTGCCACCAGTGTTAGCGGGGGATTTGGGGCCAACGTCCTGACTTTC
CATSVSGGFGANVLTF
>TRBV4-2|TRBJ2-2|-|17|-
TGTGCCAGCAGCCAAGATCTTTACGGCGGCCTTACCGGGGAGCTGTTTTTT
CASSQDLYGGLTGELFF
>TRBV12-3/TRBV12-4|TRBJ2-1|once|15|-
TGTGCCAGCACCTTCCTTCTAGCGCCTAACGATGAGCAGTTCTTC
CASTFLLAPNDEQFF
>TRBV12-3/TRBV12-4|TRBJ2-3|-|12|-
TGTGCCAGCAGTTTCAGTGCAGATGTGCAGTATTTT
CASSFSADVQYF
>TRBV12-3/TRBV12-4|TRBJ1-6|-|15|TRBD1
TGTGCCAGCACCGACAGGGGGATAGGGAATTCACCCCTCCACTTT
CASTDRGIGNSPLHF
>TRBV6-5|TRBJ2-5|-|14|-
TGTGCCAGCAGTTACGAGGGGAGGTCGGAGACCCAGTACTTC
CASSYEGRSETQYF
>TRBV7-8|TRBJ2-5|-|19|TRBD2
TGTGCCAGCAGCTTAGTTACTAGCGGGGGCCATATCGCAAACAATGAGCAGTACTTC
CASSLVTSGGHIANNEQYF
>TRBV7-9|TRBJ2-7|-|17|TRBD2
TGTGCCAGCAGCCCCGGCGGGCTAGCGGGGGCCCGCAATGAGCAGTACTTC
CASSPGGLAGARNEQYF
>TRBV7-9|TRBJ1-3|-|16|TRBD1
TGTGCCAGCAGCTTAACCGAGGGGGCAAGGGGAAACACCATATATTTT
CASSLTEGARGNTIYF
>TRBV3-1|TRBJ2-7|-|14|-
TGTGCCAGCAGCCAGACAGTATCTAGCTACGAGCAGTACTTC
CASSQTVSSYEQYF
>TRBV7-2|TRBJ2-1|few|15|TRBD2
TGTGCCAGCAGCTCCCTTAGCGGGGGGTTAAATGAGCAGTTCTTC
CASSSLSGGLNEQFF
>TRBV7-3|TRBJ2-1|-|15|-
TGTGCCAGCAGCTTAATGCAGGGGCCCATCAATGAGCAGTTCTTC
CASSLMQGPINEQFF
>TRBV28|TRBJ2-5|-|16|TRBD1
TGTGCCAGCAGTTTACCAACGGGACAGAAAAAAGAGACCCAGTACTTC
CASSLPTGQKKETQYF
>TRBV9|TRBJ2-1|once|12|-
TGTGCCAGCAGCGTAGATGTGGGGAAGCAGTTCTTC
CASSVDVGKQFF
>TRBV7-2|TRBJ2-7|-|15|-
TGTGCCAGCAGCCCTCCGGCGCTCGGCTCCTACGAGCAGTACTTC
CASSPPALGSYEQYF
>TRBV4-2|TRBJ1-6|-|14|-
TGTGCCAGCAGCCAAGACGCGCTTAATTCACCCCTCCACTTT
CASSQDALNSPLHF
>TRBV5-4|TRBJ2-5|-|15|TRBD1
TGTGCCAGCAGCTCGAGACAGGGGGCCCAAGAGACCCAGTACTTC
CASSSRQGAQETQYF
>TRBV6-2/TRBV6-3|TRBJ2-7|few|13|-
TGTGCCAGCAAAGTAGCAGGGAGGAACGAGCAGTACTTC
CASKVAGRNEQYF
>TRBV25-1|TRBJ2-1|-|12|-
TGTGCCAGCAGTTCCTATGCTAGGCTCCAGTTCTTC
CASSSYARLQFF
>TRBV23-1|TRBJ2-1|-|15|-
TGCGCCAGCAGTCCCCGAACAGGGAACTACAATGAGCAGTTCTTC
CASSPRTGNYNEQFF
>TRBV10-3|TRBJ2-3|few|12|-
TGTGCCATCAGTGATAACACAGATACGCAGTATTTT
CAISDNTDTQYF
>TRBV7-2|TRBJ2-3|-|14|-
TGTGCCAGCAGCTTAGAAGCCCTCGTGGATACGCAGTATTTT
CASSLEALVDTQYF
>TRBV9|TRBJ2-1|few|16|TRBD2
TGTGCCAGCAGCCCCAGACTAGCAACCCCCCGGAATGAGCAGTTCTTC
CASSPRLATPRNEQFF
>TRBV29-1|TRBJ2-7|few|15|TRBD1
TGCAGCGTTGAAGAGGGGACAGGGATCTCCTACGAGCAGTACTTC
CSVEEGTGISYEQYF
>TRBV12-3/TRBV12-4|TRBJ2-7|-|14|-
TGTGCCAGCAGTTTAAGAGGGAAACCTTACGAGCAGTACTTC
CASSLRGKPYEQYF
>TRBV7-3|TRBJ2-1|few|14|TRBD1
TGTGCCAGCAGCTTAGACAGGGGTCGTAATGAGCAGTTCTTC
CASSLDRGRNEQFF
>TRBV6-6|TRBJ1-2|-|13|-
TGTGCCAGCATCGAACAGGGTAAAGGTGGCTACACCTTC
CASIEQGKGGYTF
>TRBV29-1|TRBJ2-1|-|13|-
TGCAGCGTTGGGGAACTCTCCCACAATGAGCAGTTCTTC
CSVGELSHNEQFF
>TRBV12-3/TRBV12-4|TRBJ2-3|-|14|-
TGTGCCAGCAGTTTATCGGGGTTGTACGATACGCAGTATTTT
CASSLSGLYDTQYF
>TRBV2|TRBJ1-5|-|15|-
TGTGCCAGCAGTGGTCAAAGGACACATAGTCAGCCCCAGCATTTT
CASSGQRTHSQPQHF
>TRBV6-2/TRBV6-3|TRBJ1-2|-|16|TRBD1
TGTGCCAGCAGTCGAATACAGGGGGCGAAGAACTATGGCTACACCTTC
CASSRIQGAKNYGYTF
>TRBV20-1|TRBJ2-3|few|14|-
TGCAGTGCTGAGCACGGGACTAGCACAGATACGCAGTATTTT
CSAEHGTSTDTQYF
>TRBV6-2/TRBV6-3|TRBJ1-2|few|12|-
TGTGCCAGCGGACTGGGGGCGCTTGGCTACACCTTC
CASGLGALGYTF
>TRBV20-1|TRBJ2-5|-|14|TRBD2
TGCAGTGCTAGAGAGGGACTAGCCCAAGAGACCCAGTACTTC
CSAREGLAQETQYF
>TRBV3-1|TRBJ1-2|-|13|-
TGTGCCAGCAGCCAACTACAGTACTATGGCTACACCTTC
CASSQLQYYGYTF
>TRBV7-9|TRBJ2-2|-|17|-
TGTGCCGTCTACCCCCACAGGGACCGCGCGAACACCGGGGAGCTGTTTTTT
CAVYPHRDRANTGELFF
>TRBV4-3|TRBJ2-5|-|16|-
TGCGCCAGCAGCCAAGCCGCCGGGGGCTTCCAAGAGACCCAGTACTTC
CASSQAAGGFQETQYF
>TRBV20-1|TRBJ2-5|-|16|TRBD2
TGCAGTGCTGGGCTAGCGGGGGCCCATCCTCAAGAGACCCAGTACTTC
CSAGLAGAHPQETQYF
>TRBV10-3|TRBJ1-4|once|14|-
TGTGCCATCAGTGAGTCGATTACTAATGAAAACCTGTTTTTT
CAISESITNENLFF
>TRBV7-9|TRBJ2-7|-|12|-
TGTGCCAGCAGCCGTCCGGGGGCCGAGCAGTACTTC
CASSRPGAEQYF
>TRBV7-9|TRBJ1-2|-|15|TRBD1
TGTGCCAGCAGCTCAAGGACAGGCCTTAACTATGGCTACACCTTC
CASSSRTGLNYGYTF
>TRBV20-1|TRBJ2-1|once|14|TRBD2
TGCAGTGCTGGGTCTAGCGGGGACCACAATGAGCAGTTCTTC
CSAGSSGDHNEQFF
>TRBV10-3|TRBJ1-2|-|14|-
TGTGCCAGCGCCCATCTTGGGGGCGCATTGCTGGACACCTTC
CASAHLGGALLDTF